The text below deals with one T cell receptor (beta chain). Participant-given clinical history determined each cohort assignment. This CDR3 is 16 amino acids long. The junction had 7 bases not matched to a gene; V was cut back by 3 bases and J by 4 bases. Germline V lookup: CDR1 SGHAT, CDR2 FQNNGV. The source of the sample is a study of blood T cell repertoires in COVID-19. Study context: Samples of COVID-19 (acute and convalescent) were obtained from the United States, Italy and Spain.

Per the original data handling: Reference gene primers were amplified, and this amplification served to estimate nucleated cell counts. Repertoires were generated with immunoSEQ multiplex PCR, while TCRdb's copy carries only in-frame clones and drops some. V, J and clone size are those of that table, while D and trimming were read from the DNA. This sample has 360,000 or so clones, with roughly 87% found just once. Material: PBMCs or T cells enriched from blood (not recorded which). The source is a woman in her fifties or sixties who had recovered from COVID-19. The chain couples TRBV11-2 to TRBJ2-2; 8 bases are a match to TRBD2. Written as DNA, the CDR3 is TGTGCCAGCAGCTTCCTGAGTAGCGGGGTCACCGGGGAGCTGTTTTTT. This codes for CASSFLSSGVTGELFF.